One and the same sample provided the 10 T cell receptor beta chains below, sequenced in a study of T cells in narcolepsy. Data came from immunoSEQ multiplex PCR; TCRdb stores just in-frame clones and leaves some out. The table lists about 33,000 clones, roughly 90% of them singletons. The sequenced material came from CD45RA- memory CD4+ T cells from PBMCs. These receptor sequences come from a human donor with narcolepsy.

The chain has TRBV5-1 and TRBJ2-3; either TRBD1 or TRBD2 may fit D (5 bases each). V dropped 1 base and J dropped 3 bases, with 12 bases sitting between them. The germline CDR1 and CDR2 sequences are SGHRS and YFSETQ. The CDR3 spans 15 residues. In DNA form, the CDR3 reads TGCGCCAGCAGCTTGTCTCAGGGCGGGACAGATACGCAGTATTTT. This sequence encodes CASSLSQGGTDTQYF.

The V gene is TRBV9, the J gene TRBJ2-5; D is unclear. Germline loops: CDR1 SGDLS, CDR2 YYNGEE. The CDR3 loop spans 12 amino acids. Trimming pared 0 bases from V and 5 bases from J, leaving 5 bases between. DNA of the CDR3: TGTGCCAGCAGCGTAGCCGAGGAGACCCAGTACTTC. Its protein is CASSVAEETQYF.

This chain connects TRBV6-5 to TRBJ1-5, with a possible D match to TRBD1 (5 bases). The CDR3 totals 11 residues. V was cut by 8 bases and J by 5 bases, with 7 bases left in between. Germline loops: CDR1 MNHEY, CDR2 SVGAGI. The CDR3 sequence is CASGDYQPQHF. The CDR3 DNA sequence: TGTGCCAGCGGGGACTATCAGCCCCAGCATTTT.

This clone was found a few times. The chain carries TRBV5-6 and TRBJ1-5, with D perhaps TRBD1 (5 bases). Germline values: CDR1 SGHDT, CDR2 YYEEEE. Deletions cut 1 base from V and 7 bases from J, with 15 bases between. This CDR3 is built from 15 residues. The CDR3 DNA sequence: TGTGCCAGCAGCTTGACCCACGGTGGGGGGCAGCCCCAGCATTTT. Protein: CASSLTHGGGQPQHF.

The chain is built from TRBV5-8 and TRBJ1-4; D unresolved. The V end was cut by 5 bases, the J end by 3 bases, with 11 bases between. From germline, CDR1 is SGHTS and CDR2 YDEGEE. The CDR3 covers 14 residues. CDR3 in amino acids: CASRRDTSNEKLFF. CDR3 bases: TGTGCCAGCAGGAGAGACACCTCTAATGAAAAACTGTTTTTT.

The chain uses TRBV9 and TRBJ1-3, with 7 bases lining up with TRBD1. The CDR3 totals 14 residues. Losses at the gene ends were 4 bases for V and 2 bases for J; bases not matched to a gene: 3. Germline V lookup: CDR1 SGDLS, CDR2 YYNGEE. Written as DNA, the CDR3 is TGTGCCAGCAGCCGGGACAGAGCTGGAAACACCATATATTTT. Encoded protein: CASSRDRAGNTIYF.

The chain combines TRBV7-3 with TRBJ2-5, with 7 nucleotides matching TRBD2. Germline loops: CDR1 SGHTA, CDR2 FQGTGA. The CDR3 is 16 residues long. With V trimmed by 2 bases and J by 1 base, 7 bases remained unmatched. The CDR3 nucleotides are TGTGCCAGCAGCTTATGGGGTCTAGCGGCCCAAGAGACCCAGTACTTC. Protein product: CASSLWGLAAQETQYF.

The chain uses TRBV5-6 and TRBJ2-1; D is uncertain. Per the germline V gene, CDR1 is SGHDT and CDR2 is YYEEEE. V was shortened by 1 base and J by 0 bases, with 8 bases between the two germline ends. This CDR3 has 15 residues. CDR3 nucleotide sequence: TGTGCCAGCAGCTTGAAGTTGAGCTCCTACAATGAGCAGTTCTTC. Translation: CASSLKLSSYNEQFF.

The rearrangement uses TRBV19 and TRBJ1-1, with TRBD1 as a possible D gene (5 bases). There are 13 residues in the CDR3. The V and J ends lost 5 bases and 1 base respectively, with 8 bases between them. In germline, CDR1 is LNHDA, CDR2 SQIVND (reference sequence). The CDR3 reads CASSGGWNTEAFF. CDR3 sequence (DNA): TGTGCCAGTAGTGGGGGGTGGAACACTGAAGCTTTCTTT.

The rearrangement links TRBV2 to TRBJ1-2; D is possibly TRBD1 (6 bases). The CDR3 consists of 13 residues. CDR1 is SNHLY, CDR2 FYNNEI, per germline. The V end lost 1 base, the J end lost 3 bases, and 6 bases lay between the germline ends. In DNA form, the CDR3 reads TGTGCCAGCAGTGAAGACAGGGACTATGGCTACACCTTC. The encoded protein is CASSEDRDYGYTF.